This entry is about one T cell receptor beta chain. Its antigen is currently unknown. UMIs containing a 6-nucleotide sample barcode were added via template switching. With the 5' RACE reads reprocessed, TCRdb shows one record per CDR3 protein and no DNA. The sample's table shows around 370,000 distinct CDR3 sequences. Per the germline V gene, CDR1 is SGHRS and CDR2 is YFSETQ. The CDR3 contains 14 residues. The data were obtained in a study of monozygotic twins with inflammatory bowel disease. The study's findings and limits: A single strong clonotype or signal linked to IBD was not supported. Other individuals had fewer clonotypes in common with IBD patients than with healthy twins, especially with disease activity. There were differing immunosuppressive treatments, which may have added variability to patient repertoires.

The clonotype was recovered from a human donor with ulcerative colitis or Crohn's disease, or a healthy co-twin of an affected twin (not recorded which). Source material: blood. The V gene is TRBV5-1, the J gene TRBJ1-4. The CDR3 sequence is CASSMSQGDEKLFF. Together with reference TRBV5-1 and TRBJ1-4, the CDR3 gives the full variable domain: KAGVTQTPRYLIKTRGQQVTLSCSPISGHRSVSWYQQTPGQGLQFLFEYFSETQRNKGNFPGRFSGRQFSNSRSEMNVSTLELGDSALYLCASSMSQGDEKLFFGSGTQLSVL.